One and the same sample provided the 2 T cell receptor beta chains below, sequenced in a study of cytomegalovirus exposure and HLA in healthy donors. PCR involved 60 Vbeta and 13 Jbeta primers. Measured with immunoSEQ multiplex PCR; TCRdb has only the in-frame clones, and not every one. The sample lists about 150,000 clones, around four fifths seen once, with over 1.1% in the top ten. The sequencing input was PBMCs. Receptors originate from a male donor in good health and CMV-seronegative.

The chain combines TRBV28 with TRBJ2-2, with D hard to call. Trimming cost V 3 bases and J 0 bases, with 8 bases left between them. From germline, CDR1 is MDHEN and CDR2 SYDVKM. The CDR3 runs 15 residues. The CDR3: CASSFRVANTGELFF. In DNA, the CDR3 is TGTGCCAGCAGTTTTCGGGTCGCGAACACCGGGGAGCTGTTTTTT.

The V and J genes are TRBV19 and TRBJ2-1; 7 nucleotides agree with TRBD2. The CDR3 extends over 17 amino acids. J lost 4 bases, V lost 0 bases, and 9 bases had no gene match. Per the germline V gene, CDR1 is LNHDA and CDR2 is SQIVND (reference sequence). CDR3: CASSIDEASGSYNEQFF. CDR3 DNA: TGTGCCAGTAGTATAGATGAGGCTAGCGGATCATACAATGAGCAGTTCTTC.